This T cell receptor beta chain was sequenced during a study of regulatory and conventional T cells in RAG deficiency. Study-wide points: Patient subsets had shorter CDR3s; Omenn Treg-Tconv overlap exceeded 90%.

A word on this clone: Its specificity is not known.

Produced via immunoSEQ multiplex PCR; TCRdb's table is partial and in-frame only. This table has 40,000 to 55,000 clones, about nine tenths appearing once. The sorted conventional CD4+ T cells were CD25-low and CD127-high, with genomic DNA sequenced. These same records also appear under a second study, on regulatory T cells. That publication notes: The PCR used 52 TRBV and 13 TRBJ primers.

Sequences were obtained from CD4+ effector T cells sorted from blood. The TCR comes from a human donor in good health.

CDR3 DNA sequence: TGTGCCAGCAGGCAGGGACCCCCCCAGAGGGGCGCTGAAGCTTTCTTT. Its translation: CASRQGPPQRGAEAFF. V and J are TRBV5-4 and TRBJ1-1, with D possibly matching TRBD1 (5 bases). V was trimmed by 5 bases and J by 6 bases, leaving 23 bases between them. Germline lookup yields CDR1 SGHNT and CDR2 YYREEE (reference sequence). This CDR3 region has 16 residues.